The clone carrying this TCR beta chain was counted a few times. Its cognate antigen is unknown. Unique molecular identifiers featured in how the TCRbeta library was prepared. In TCRdb, the PCR reads were re-called with MiXCR into one record per CDR3 protein. The sample carries 700,000 to 850,000 distinct CDR3 sequences, under 20% recorded once. The data originate from a study of T-cell reconstitution after alpha-beta-depleted transplantation in children. The study's findings and limits: Alpha-beta T cells about two months after transplant reportedly derived from several hundred expanded graft clones. Counts and diversity of T cells one year after transplant came mostly from newly produced T cells.

The source is a male patient younger than 18 who had a stem cell transplant for acute lymphoblastic leukemia, so the T cells may come from the graft donor. Sequencing was performed on PBMCs, mostly from graft donor cells, taken 360 days after TCRalphabeta/CD19-depleted stem cell transplant.

The CDR3 coding sequence is TGCGCCAGCAGCTTGAAGGCTAGCGGGACCAAATCCGATACGCAGTATTTT. Its protein product is CASSLKASGTKSDTQYF. This sequence joins TRBV5-1 and TRBJ2-3; 9 bases are shared with TRBD2. The CDR3 is made up of 17 amino acids. Germline V gene data show CDR1 as SGHRS and CDR2 as YFSETQ. The trim removed 1 base at V and 6 bases at J, leaving 12 bases unmatched.